This passage covers 17 T cell receptor beta chains from one sample sequenced in a study of cytomegalovirus exposure and HLA in healthy donors. Sequencing used immunoSEQ multiplex PCR; TCRdb keeps in-frame clones, though not all of them. The data contain more than 45,000 clones, about 93% of them singletons. Sequenced material: PBMCs. These receptors all stem from a man aged 18 to 35 in good health and CMV-seronegative.

The V call is TRBV7-3, the J call TRBJ2-7, with a weak D call TRBD2 (6 bases). CDR3 size: 15 residues. CDR1 and CDR2 from the germline V gene are SGHTA and FQGTGA. The ends were cut back, 0 bases at V and 3 bases at J, with 12 bases in the middle. CDR3: CASSLTGGEDYEQYF. The CDR3, as DNA: TGTGCCAGCAGCTTAACAGGCGGGGAAGACTACGAGCAGTACTTC.

The chain combines TRBV19 with TRBJ2-6; D ambiguous. CDR3 length: 16 amino acids. CDR1 and CDR2 (germline): LNHDA, SQIVND (reference sequence). V was pared by 3 bases and J by 0 bases, with 9 bases between. CDR3 DNA sequence: TGTGCCAGTAGTATTAACGGCGGCTCTGGGGCCAACGTCCTGACTTTC. Translation: CASSINGGSGANVLTF. The full variable domain, completed using reference TRBV19 and TRBJ2-6, is DGGITQSPKYLFRKEGQNVTLSCEQNLNHDAMYWYRQDPGQGLRLIYYSQIVNDFQKGDIAEGYSVSREKKESFPLTVTSAQKNPTAFYLCASSINGGSGANVLTFGAGSRLTVL.

The rearrangement links TRBV6-1 to TRBJ2-1, with TRBD2 identical over 13 bases. The ends lost 5 bases at V and 8 bases at J; junction bases unmatched: 6. The CDR3 consists of 15 residues. Germline V gene lookup returns CDR1 MNHNS and CDR2 SASEGT. The CDR3 spells CASSRTSGREDEQFF. The CDR3 DNA is TGTGCCAGCAGTCGAACTAGCGGGAGGGAGGATGAGCAGTTCTTC.

V gene TRBV5-4 combines with J gene TRBJ2-3; D not certain. The V gene lost 4 bases and the J gene lost 2 bases, with 5 bases spanning the gap. Germline CDR1 and CDR2: SGHNT and YYREEE (reference sequence). This CDR3 region has 12 residues. In nucleotides, the CDR3 is TGTGCCAGCAGCCCTAACACAGATACGCAGTATTTT. This sequence encodes CASSPNTDTQYF. The variable domain in full, completed from reference TRBV5-4 and TRBJ2-3, reads ETGVTQSPTHLIKTRGQQVTLRCSSQSGHNTVSWYQQALGQGPQFIFQYYREEENGRGNFPPRFSGLQFPNYSSELNVNALELDDSALYLCASSPNTDTQYFGPGTRLTVL.

The chain combines TRBV2 with TRBJ2-7; 13 bases line up with TRBD2. V was clipped by 5 bases and J by 0 bases; unmatched bases: 7. Germline V CDR1 and CDR2: SNHLY, FYNNEI. This CDR3 is 17 amino acids long. CDR3 loop: CASSRLAGGPSSYEQYF. CDR3 bases: TGTGCCAGCAGTAGACTAGCGGGAGGTCCCAGCTCCTACGAGCAGTACTTC. Full variable domain (rest looked up from reference TRBV2 and TRBJ2-7): EPEVTQTPSHQVTQMGQEVILRCVPISNHLYFYWYRQILGQKVEFLVSFYNNEISEKSEIFDDQFSVERPDGSNFTLKIRSTKLEDSAMYFCASSRLAGGPSSYEQYFGPGTRLTVT.

The chain couples TRBV19 to TRBJ1-2; 9 positions match TRBD1. The trim removed 7 bases at V and 4 bases at J, leaving 7 bases unmatched. This CDR3 contains 14 residues. Germline CDR1 and CDR2: LNHDA and SQIVND (reference sequence). The CDR3 region has the DNA TGTGCCAGTAAAGGACAGGGGTTCTTCTATGGCTACACCTTC. Translated: CASKGQGFFYGYTF. The full variable domain, its missing parts supplied by reference TRBV19 and TRBJ1-2, is DGGITQSPKYLFRKEGQNVTLSCEQNLNHDAMYWYRQDPGQGLRLIYYSQIVNDFQKGDIAEGYSVSREKKESFPLTVTSAQKNPTAFYLCASKGQGFFYGYTFGSGTRLTVV.

This chain joins TRBV6-4 and TRBJ2-3; D possibly corresponds to TRBD1 (6 bases). Trimming cost V 0 bases and J 0 bases, with 7 bases left between them. The CDR3 is 15 residues long. Per germline, CDR1 MRHNA and CDR2 SNTAGT. CDR3 loop: CASSDSGGSTDTQYF. CDR3 sequence (DNA): TGTGCCAGCAGTGACTCAGGGGGAAGCACAGATACGCAGTATTTT.

This chain uses TRBV11-2 with TRBJ1-2; D is unclear. Germline-derived CDR1 and CDR2 are SGHAT and FQNNGV. Trimming took 4 bases from V and 1 from J, leaving 10 bases between them. The CDR3 is 14 residues long. The CDR3 loop reads CASSSTQSNYGYTF. The CDR3 bases are TGTGCCAGCAGCTCCACACAGAGTAACTATGGCTACACCTTC.

CDR3 DNA sequence: TGTGCCAGCAGTGAGCGACAGACCTATAGCAATCAGCCCCAGCATTTT. Its protein is CASSERQTYSNQPQHF. The V call is TRBV2, the J call TRBJ1-5; D may be TRBD1 (5 bases). This CDR3 has 16 residues. The V gene lost 3 bases and the J gene lost 0 bases, with 12 bases spanning the gap. Per the germline V gene, CDR1 is SNHLY and CDR2 is FYNNEI.

V usage is TRBV27 and J usage is TRBJ2-1; the D gene is possibly TRBD2 (6 bases). V gave up 5 bases and J gave up 0 bases, with 17 bases separating them. Per the germline V gene, CDR1 is MNHEY and CDR2 is SMNVEV (reference sequence). The CDR3 has 17 residues. This CDR3 reads CASSPLFTSRSYNEQFF. The CDR3 DNA follows: TGTGCCAGCAGTCCCCTTTTTACTAGCCGCTCCTACAATGAGCAGTTCTTC.

V is TRBV30 and J is TRBJ1-5; unclear D gene. Per the germline V gene, CDR1 is GTSNPN and CDR2 is SVGIG (reference sequence). The CDR3 spans 13 residues. V was pared by 4 bases and J by 5 bases, with 12 bases between. In DNA form, the CDR3 reads TGTGCCTGGAACGCAGGTTTTTATCAGCCCCAGCATTTT. Translated, it gives CAWNAGFYQPQHF.

The rearrangement links TRBV28 to TRBJ2-1; D not resolved. The CDR3 sequence is 15 residues long. Trimming removed 5 bases from V and 0 bases from J, with 11 bases in between. Germline V gene data show CDR1 as MDHEN and CDR2 as SYDVKM. The CDR3 DNA reads as TGTGCCAGCAGTACACGCGAGGTCTCCTACAATGAGCAGTTCTTC. This codes for CASSTREVSYNEQFF.

The chain uses TRBV19 and TRBJ2-2, with D possibly TRBD2 on 6 matching bases. Per germline, CDR1 LNHDA and CDR2 SQIVND (reference sequence). The length of the CDR3 is 12 residues. Trimming pared 11 bases from V and 3 bases from J, leaving 10 bases between. The CDR3 nucleotides read TGTGCCGCCGGGACTTACACCGGGGAGCTGTTTTTT. Residues: CAAGTYTGELFF.

V and J are TRBV28 and TRBJ2-7, with 8 bases identical to TRBD1. The J segment lost 4 bases and the V segment lost 7 bases, leaving 6 bases of the junction unmatched. The CDR3 spans 13 residues. Germline CDR1 MDHEN, CDR2 SYDVKM. This chain's CDR3 is CASTGQGAYEQYF. In nucleotides, the CDR3 is TGTGCCAGCACTGGACAGGGAGCTTACGAGCAGTACTTC.

This chain links TRBV6-6 with TRBJ1-1; D unresolved. CDR1 MNHNY and CDR2 SVGAGI come from the germline V gene (reference sequence). This CDR3 has 14 amino acids. V was shortened by 4 bases and J by 4 bases, with 13 bases between the two germline ends. CDR3 in amino acids: CASSSGTKRTEAFF. In nucleotides, the CDR3 is TGTGCCAGCAGTTCCGGAACAAAGCGCACTGAAGCTTTCTTT.

This clone appeared a single time. V is TRBV29-1 and J is TRBJ2-7, with D perhaps matching TRBD1 (6 bases). This CDR3 spans 13 amino acids. CDR1 SQVTM and CDR2 ANQGSEA come from the germline V gene. The V end was cut by 5 bases, the J end by 3 bases, with 14 bases between. CDR3 nucleotide sequence: TGCAGCGTTCGTACAGGGACGGGCTACGAGCAGTACTTC. It yields the protein CSVRTGTGYEQYF.

The rearrangement links TRBV2 to TRBJ1-1; D perhaps matches TRBD1 (6 bases). The CDR3 covers 17 residues. CDR1 is SNHLY and CDR2 is FYNNEI in the germline V gene. V lost 2 bases to trimming and J lost 6 bases, with 22 bases between them. CDR3 residues: CASSEPLGGGPKAEAFF. The CDR3 coding sequence is TGTGCCAGCAGTGAACCCTTGGGGGGGGGCCCCAAGGCTGAAGCTTTCTTT.